The sequence of this TCR beta chain was determined in a study of cytomegalovirus exposure and HLA in healthy donors. Study observations and caveats: Compared with the roughly 700-donor mean, an Asian-associated ancestry cluster reportedly had fewer N-insertions, according to a later analysis. Another analysis was done later, and it associated around 17,000 TCR beta sequences with HLA alleles at 0.05 false discovery rate.

For this clone: No antigen is known for it.

The CDR3 has 15 amino acids. The junction had 11 bases not matched to a gene; V was cut back by 7 bases and J by 6 bases. Looked up from germline, CDR1 is MGHDK and CDR2 is SYGVNS. In the PCR, 60 Vbeta and 13 Jbeta primers were used. Original handling: Later analysis identified some 88 million unique TCR beta chains, about 11 million shared. Method: immunoSEQ multiplex PCR; TCRdb's copy keeps in-frame clones and lacks some. That table is the source of V, J and clone size, and D and trimming were worked out from the DNA. The sample carries fewer than 150,000 clones, roughly 76% recorded once. The chain combines TRBV25-1 with TRBJ2-1; 8 positions agree with TRBD2. The receptor was derived from a man aged 18 to 30 in good health and CMV-seronegative. The sequenced sample was PBMCs. The CDR3 here is CASTRPGLGSNEQFF. In nucleotides, the CDR3 is TGTGCCAGCACAAGACCGGGACTAGGATCCAATGAGCAGTTCTTC.